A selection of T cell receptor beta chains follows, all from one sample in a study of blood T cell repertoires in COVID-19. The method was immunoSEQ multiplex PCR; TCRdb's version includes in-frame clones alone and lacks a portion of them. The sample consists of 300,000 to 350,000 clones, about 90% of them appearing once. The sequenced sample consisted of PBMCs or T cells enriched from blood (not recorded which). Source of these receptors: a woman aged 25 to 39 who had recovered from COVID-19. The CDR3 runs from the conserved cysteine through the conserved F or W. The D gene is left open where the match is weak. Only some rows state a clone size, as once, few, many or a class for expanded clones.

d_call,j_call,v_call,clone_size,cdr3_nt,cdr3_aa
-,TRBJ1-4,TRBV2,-,TGTGCCAGCAGTGGAGGCGTGAATGAAAAACTGTTTTTT,CASSGGVNEKLFF
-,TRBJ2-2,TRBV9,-,TGTGCCAGCAGCGTAGGAGGCAGGGGCGGTGCCGGGGAGCTGTTTTTT,CASSVGGRGGAGELFF
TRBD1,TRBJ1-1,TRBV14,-,TGTGCCAGCAGCCAAACAGGGGGGGTGACTGAAGCTTTCTTT,CASSQTGGVTEAFF
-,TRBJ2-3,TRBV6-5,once,TGTGCCAGCAGCCGACTAGAGTCAGATACGCAGTATTTT,CASSRLESDTQYF
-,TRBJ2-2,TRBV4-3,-,TGCGCCAGCAGCCAAGAGGGCAGGGGTACCGGGGAGCTGTTTTTT,CASSQEGRGTGELFF
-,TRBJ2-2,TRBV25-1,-,TGTGCCAGCAGTGAATATACGACAGGACGGACCGGGGAGCTGTTTTTT,CASSEYTTGRTGELFF
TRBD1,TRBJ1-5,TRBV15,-,TGTGCCACCAGCAGAGATGTGTTGGGTCAGGGGGGCAATCAGCCCCAGCATTTT,CATSRDVLGQGGNQPQHF
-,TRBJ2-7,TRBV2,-,TGTGCCAGCAGTGAGCGACAGCACTACGAGCAGTACTTC,CASSERQHYEQYF
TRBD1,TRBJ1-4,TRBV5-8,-,TGTGCCAGCAGCTTGGCCCGGGACAGGGGGAATGAAAAACTGTTTTTT,CASSLARDRGNEKLFF
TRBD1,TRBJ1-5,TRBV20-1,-,TGCAGTGTTAGTAGGACAGGGGCGGGTTTGGGCAATCAGCCCCAGCATTTT,CSVSRTGAGLGNQPQHF
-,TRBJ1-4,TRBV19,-,TGTGCCAGTAGTACCCTCGGTGGTCTTAATGAAAAACTGTTTTTT,CASSTLGGLNEKLFF
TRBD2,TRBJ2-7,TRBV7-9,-,TGTGCCAGCTCCCGCGGGGGGGGCAACGAGCAGTACTTC,CASSRGGGNEQYF
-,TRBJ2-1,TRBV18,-,TGTGCCAGCTCACCCAGGGATAATGGCGATGAGCAGTTCTTC,CASSPRDNGDEQFF
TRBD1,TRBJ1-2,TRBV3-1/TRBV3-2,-,TGTGCCAGCAGCCACCTAACGACCGGGACAGCGGCCTATGGCTACACCTTC,CASSHLTTGTAAYGYTF
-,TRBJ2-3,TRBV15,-,TGTGCCACTGGCGGTGGATACACAGATACGCAGTATTTT,CATGGGYTDTQYF
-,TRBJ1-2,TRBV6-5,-,TGTGCCAGCAGTTACATTCCCCCAGGGTCCTATGGCTACACCTTC,CASSYIPPGSYGYTF
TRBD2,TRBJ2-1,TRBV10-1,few,TGCGCCACCTCAAGCGGGGGGGCCCACAATGAGCAGTTCTTC,CATSSGGAHNEQFF